This TCR beta chain was recorded in a study of cytotoxic CD8 clonotypes in ibrutinib-treated CLL. Study as a whole: The study included eleven to twelve relapsed/refractory and under 16 treatment-naive patients; roughly 18 had IGHV unmutated disease. Study-wide findings and caveats: For progressing versus sustained-remission patients, sampling times were not the same. Higher circulating CD8+ T-cell counts strongly accompanied higher baseline clonality, above age-matched healthy donors.

Here immunoSEQ multiplex PCR was the method, and the copy in TCRdb shows in-frame clones only, minus some. The sample lists 250,000 to 350,000 clones; less than 85% were seen once. CDR3 size: 14 residues. Germline V gene sequence: CDR1 WNHNN, CDR2 SYGVQD (reference sequence). V lost 0 bases to trimming and J lost 4 bases; unmatched junction nucleotides: 2. Comments on this clone: Its antigen is undetermined.

The chain recombines TRBV10-1 with TRBJ2-5; TRBD2 agrees at 7 bases. Sequences were derived from PBMCs, sampled at disease progression, from a patient treated with ibrutinib. The TCR comes from a human donor with chronic lymphocytic leukemia. The CDR3 DNA reads as TGCGCCAGCAGTGAGTCTGGACTAGGAGAGACCCAGTACTTC. This sequence encodes CASSESGLGETQYF.